This T cell receptor beta chain emerged from a study of blood T cell repertoires in COVID-19. The germline V gene has CDR1 SGHAT and CDR2 FQNNGV. The CDR3 totals 13 residues. V was clipped by 4 bases and J by 1 base, with 7 bases between them. TCRdb's copy holds only in-frame clones and misses some; the assay was immunoSEQ multiplex PCR. This sample has 200,000 to 250,000 clones, with approximately 80% found just once. The chain employs TRBV11-2 and TRBJ1-1; D call uncertain. Input material: peripheral blood. The TCR comes from a woman between 35 and 50 years old who had recovered from COVID-19. Here the CDR3 DNA reads TGTGCCAGCAGCTATTACAGGAACACTGAAGCTTTCTTT. Protein: CASSYYRNTEAFF.